This record concerns one T cell receptor beta chain sequence. The antigen remains undetermined. Primers included in the PCR were 60 Vbeta and 13 Jbeta primers. Sequencing was performed with immunoSEQ multiplex PCR; in TCRdb, only in-frame clones are kept and a portion is missing. The data contain approximately 190,000 clones, 82% of them seen just once; the ten biggest clones take up roughly 0.8%. This entry comes from a study of cytomegalovirus exposure and HLA in healthy donors. Study summary: As released early, the data held around 80 million unique TCRs from HLA-typed donors. Study conclusions and caveats: Analysis was performed later, and it showed HLA-associated TCR beta chains to be more clonally expanded than equally common others. Later on, an analysis tied about 17,000 TCR beta sequences to HLA alleles at 0.05 false discovery rate.

The sequenced material came from PBMCs. The clonotype was recovered from a woman younger than 35 in good health and CMV-seronegative.

The CDR3 DNA reads as TGTGCCAGCAGTTACATTCGGGACAAGGCAGATACGCAGTATTTT. It is translated as CASSYIRDKADTQYF. This chain connects TRBV28 to TRBJ2-3; D may be TRBD1 (6 bases). Germline values: CDR1 MDHEN, CDR2 SYDVKM. V lost 4 bases to trimming and J lost 4 bases, with 15 bases between them. The CDR3 contains 15 residues.